The rows below give T cell receptor beta chains drawn from one sample of a study of cytomegalovirus exposure and HLA in healthy donors. Here immunoSEQ multiplex PCR was the method, and the copy in TCRdb shows in-frame clones only, minus some. The profile covers about 180,000 clones, with around 80% appearing a single time and around 0.46% taken by the ten largest. The material sequenced was PBMCs. The receptors shown here come from a woman between 45 and 60 years old in good health and CMV-seronegative. CDR3s include the opening cysteine and the closing phenylalanine or tryptophan. The D gene is left open where the match is weak. Some rows mark clone size as missing; the rest say once, few, many or name a class of expanded clone.

j_call v_call d_call clone_size cdr3_aa cdr3_nt
TRBJ2-7 TRBV6-1 TRBD1 - CASSELGTGGYEQYF TGTGCCAGCAGTGAGCTGGGGACAGGGGGGTACGAGCAGTACTTC
TRBJ1-1 TRBV4-1 TRBD1 - CASSRGQGAVNTEAFF TGCGCCAGCAGCCGTGGCCAGGGGGCGGTGAACACTGAAGCTTTCTTT
TRBJ1-3 TRBV5-6 - - CASSPGGNTIYF TGTGCCAGCAGCCCGGGAGGAAACACCATATATTTT
TRBJ1-1 TRBV5-1 - - CASSTDINTEAFF TGCGCCAGCAGCACGGACATCAACACTGAAGCTTTCTTT
TRBJ1-2 TRBV21-1 - once CASSKGFGRVGYTF TGTGCCAGCAGCAAAGGATTTGGCAGGGTCGGCTACACCTTC
TRBJ2-1 TRBV25-1 - - CASRPLHGNEQFF TGTGCCAGCAGACCATTACACGGGAACGAGCAGTTCTTC
TRBJ2-7 TRBV5-1 - few CASGRLGTGEQYF TGCGCCAGCGGTCGGTTAGGAACGGGCGAGCAGTACTTC
TRBJ1-3 TRBV7-6 TRBD1 - CASSLAGGTGFSGNTIYF TGTGCCAGCAGCTTAGCAGGCGGGACAGGGTTCTCTGGAAACACCATATATTTT
TRBJ2-1 TRBV6-5 TRBD1 few CASSPGTGVDEQFF TGTGCCAGCAGTCCCGGGACAGGGGTCGATGAGCAGTTCTTC
TRBJ2-1 TRBV5-1 - - CASSSLGVPIYNEQFF TGCGCCAGCAGCTCCCTGGGCGTACCCATATACAATGAGCAGTTCTTC
TRBJ1-1 TRBV19 - - CASSPGIGTEAFF TGTGCCAGTAGTCCAGGGATCGGAACTGAAGCTTTCTTT
TRBJ2-1 TRBV4-2 TRBD1 few CASSQPGQGNNEQFF TGTGCCAGCAGCCAACCGGGACAGGGAAACAATGAGCAGTTCTTC
TRBJ2-7 TRBV5-1 TRBD1 - CASSAQGEEQYF TGCGCCAGCAGCGCTCAGGGGGAAGAGCAGTACTTC
TRBJ1-4 TRBV18 TRBD1 - CASSPPVGGQGSEKLFF TGTGCCAGCTCACCACCCGTTGGGGGACAGGGGAGTGAAAAACTGTTTTTT
TRBJ2-5 TRBV19 TRBD1 - CATRDRRPPLQETQYF TGTGCCACCCGGGACAGGCGACCTCCTCTCCAAGAGACCCAGTACTTC
TRBJ2-3 TRBV28 - - CASSLPALETADTQYF TGTGCCAGCAGTTTACCTGCACTGGAGACCGCAGATACGCAGTATTTT
TRBJ2-3 TRBV5-1 - - CASSFMGVTDTQYF TGCGCCAGCAGCTTTATGGGAGTTACAGATACGCAGTATTTT
TRBJ2-7 TRBV19 - - CASSIGSSYEQYF TGTGCCAGTAGTATAGGGAGCTCCTACGAGCAGTACTTC
TRBJ2-3 TRBV7-9 TRBD1 - CASSKGQGPDTQYF TGTGCCAGCAGCAAGGGACAGGGGCCAGATACGCAGTATTTT
TRBJ2-3 TRBV5-4 - - CASSSRGASTDTQYF TGTGCCAGCAGCTCCCGGGGGGCTAGCACAGATACGCAGTATTTT
TRBJ2-1 TRBV7-8 TRBD2 - CASSSYSGAYNEQFF TGTGCCAGCAGCTCCTATAGCGGGGCGTACAATGAGCAGTTCTTC
TRBJ2-7 TRBV14 - - CASSQESGVLRHF TGTGCCAGCAGCCAAGAATCAGGGGTCCTTCGACACTTC
TRBJ1-2 TRBV5-8 TRBD1 - CASSGRAGGDYGYTF TGTGCCAGCAGCGGAAGGGCAGGGGGCGACTATGGCTACACCTTC
TRBJ2-1 TRBV5-4 - few CASSRTPPTTYNEQFF TGTGCCAGCAGCAGGACTCCCCCGACAACCTACAATGAGCAGTTCTTC
TRBJ2-3 TRBV5-4 - - CASSLVGTEAQYF TGTGCCAGCAGCTTGGTCGGCACGGAGGCGCAGTATTTT
TRBJ2-7 TRBV19 TRBD1 - CASSKPGQGGNEQYF TGTGCCAGTAGTAAACCGGGACAGGGGGGCAACGAGCAGTACTTC
TRBJ2-1 TRBV7-6 TRBD2 - CASSPYLASGTSNEQFF TGTGCCAGCAGCCCCTATTTAGCTAGCGGGACTAGCAATGAGCAGTTCTTC
TRBJ1-1 TRBV18 - - CASSPPGTVTEAFF TGTGCCAGCTCACCACCCGGGACTGTCACTGAAGCTTTCTTT
TRBJ2-1 TRBV5-1 TRBD2 - CASSGGIESSYNEQFF TGCGCCAGCTCGGGAGGGATTGAAAGCTCCTACAATGAGCAGTTCTTC
TRBJ1-4 TRBV11-2 - - CASSSGLNEKLFF TGTGCCAGCAGCTCCGGGTTAAATGAAAAACTGTTTTTT
TRBJ1-2 TRBV27 TRBD1 - CASRRTGEYGYTF TGTGCCAGCAGGCGGACAGGGGAATATGGCTACACCTTC
TRBJ2-1 TRBV9 TRBD2 few CASSVVGLAGSSYNEQFF TGTGCCAGCAGCGTAGTCGGGCTAGCGGGGAGCTCCTACAATGAGCAGTTCTTC
TRBJ2-5 TRBV30 - - CAWSVWGGAPETQYF TGTGCCTGGAGTGTCTGGGGGGGGGCTCCAGAGACCCAGTACTTC
TRBJ2-5 TRBV11-1 - - CASSRSGVVQETQYF TGTGCCAGCAGCCGTTCGGGGGTTGTACAAGAGACCCAGTACTTC
TRBJ1-2 TRBV27 TRBD1 - CASSPSGTGNGYTF TGTGCCAGCAGTCCCTCCGGGACAGGGAACGGCTACACCTTC
TRBJ2-7 TRBV5-4 - - CASSSPGVFREQYF TGTGCCAGCAGCTCCCCAGGGGTTTTTCGCGAGCAGTACTTC
TRBJ1-3 TRBV2 - - CASSPAGNTIYF TGTGCCAGCAGTCCGGCTGGAAACACCATATATTTT
TRBJ1-1 TRBV5-6 - once CASSFSQGEAFF TGTGCCAGCAGCTTCAGTCAGGGGGAAGCTTTCTTT
TRBJ1-1 TRBV11-2 - - CASRSPGRNTEAFF TGTGCCAGCAGGAGCCCCGGTCGGAACACTGAAGCTTTCTTT
TRBJ1-5 TRBV28 - - CASSPVDMRVTPNQPQHF TGTGCCAGCAGTCCCGTCGACATGCGGGTCACCCCCAATCAGCCCCAGCATTTT
TRBJ2-5 TRBV7-3 TRBD2 - CASRLAGSETQYF TGTGCCAGCAGGCTAGCGGGGTCAGAGACCCAGTACTTC
TRBJ2-3 TRBV9 - - CASSVTIGTDTQYF TGTGCCAGCAGCGTAACTATTGGGACAGATACGCAGTATTTT
TRBJ2-7 TRBV28 - - CASSLFGTDIYEQYF TGTGCCAGCAGTTTATTCGGGACTGACATCTACGAGCAGTACTTC
TRBJ2-3 TRBV2 TRBD2 - CASSEAGVVSDTQYF TGTGCCAGCAGTGAGGCGGGAGTGGTCTCAGATACGCAGTATTTT
TRBJ2-2 TRBV7-3 TRBD2 - CASSLGLAGVTGELFF TGTGCCAGCAGCTTAGGACTAGCGGGGGTCACCGGGGAGCTGTTTTTT
TRBJ2-7 TRBV18 TRBD2 once CASSPLRTSSSYEQYF TGTGCCAGCTCACCACTAAGGACTAGCAGCTCCTACGAGCAGTACTTC
TRBJ1-2 TRBV7-2 TRBD1 few CASSLARDRFYTF TGTGCCAGCAGCTTAGCCCGGGACAGATTCTACACCTTC
TRBJ1-4 TRBV18 - - CASSRAMQAINEKLFF TGTGCCAGCTCGCGCGCAATGCAGGCGATTAATGAAAAACTGTTTTTT
TRBJ2-1 TRBV2 - few CASSFNSQSYNEQFF TGTGCCAGCAGTTTCAACAGTCAGTCCTACAATGAGCAGTTCTTC
TRBJ1-1 TRBV19 - - CASSFRENTEAFF TGTGCCAGTAGTTTCCGGGAGAACACTGAAGCTTTCTTT
TRBJ2-7 TRBV19 - - CASSPRGASGQYF TGTGCCAGTAGTCCTCGGGGGGCCTCAGGGCAGTACTTC
TRBJ2-5 TRBV7-8 - - CASTSGGETQYF TGTGCCAGCACCTCAGGGGGGGAGACCCAGTACTTC
TRBJ1-1 TRBV2 - - CASNEGGTEAFF TGTGCCAGCAACGAGGGTGGCACTGAAGCTTTCTTT
TRBJ2-3 TRBV6-5 TRBD1 - CASGRTRGPTDTQYF TGTGCCAGCGGGCGGACGAGGGGGCCAACAGATACGCAGTATTTT
TRBJ2-1 TRBV4-2 TRBD2 - CASSQEGLAGRNEQFF TGTGCCAGCAGCCAAGAAGGACTAGCGGGAAGAAATGAGCAGTTCTTC
TRBJ1-5 TRBV10-1 - few CASSDLGARNQPQHF TGCGCCAGCAGTGACCTAGGAGCCCGCAATCAGCCCCAGCATTTT
TRBJ2-2 TRBV2 - - CASTQTHTGELFF TGTGCCAGCACTCAAACTCACACCGGGGAGCTGTTTTTT
TRBJ1-2 TRBV6-4 - - CASLKGGEDYGYTF TGTGCCAGCTTAAAAGGAGGGGAGGACTATGGCTACACCTTC
TRBJ1-4 TRBV5-4 - - CASSLGQATNEKLFF TGTGCCAGCAGCTTGGGACAGGCAACTAATGAAAAACTGTTTTTT